The 15 T cell receptor beta chains below all came from one sample that was sequenced in a study of cytomegalovirus exposure and HLA in healthy donors. Amplification used 60 Vbeta primers and 13 Jbeta primers. Generated by immunoSEQ multiplex PCR, the TCRdb table keeps only in-frame clones and is missing some. The repertoire holds some 45,000 clones, with approximately 78% as singletons. Material for sequencing was PBMCs. These receptors originate from a woman aged 30 to 39 in good health and CMV-seronegative.

This clone is termed large (0.1 to 1%). In the same sample, other DNA sequences code for this CDR3. V usage is TRBV4-2 and J usage is TRBJ2-6; D possibly corresponds to TRBD1 (6 bases). The V gene's germline CDR1 is LGHNA and CDR2 YNFKEQ. Trimming took 0 bases from V and 0 from J, leaving 6 bases between them. The CDR3 runs 16 residues. The CDR3 loop reads CASSQEDSSGANVLTF. The DNA for the CDR3 is TGTGCCAGCAGCCAAGAGGACAGCTCTGGGGCCAACGTCCTGACTTTC.

The chain joins TRBV18 to TRBJ2-2, with 7 nucleotides matching TRBD2. CDR1 is KGHSH, CDR2 LQKENI, per germline. J lost 0 bases, V lost 1 base, and 2 bases had no gene match. This CDR3 is 16 amino acids long. Here the CDR3 DNA reads TGTGCCAGCTCACCACTAGCGGGCGCGAACACCGGGGAGCTGTTTTTT. Its translation: CASSPLAGANTGELFF.

The chain uses TRBV7-2 and TRBJ1-5; tentative D call: TRBD1 (6 bases). V dropped 4 bases and J dropped 5 bases, with 9 bases sitting between them. There are 13 residues in the CDR3. Germline CDR1 is SGHTA and CDR2 is FQGNSA. DNA for the CDR3: TGTGCCAGCAGCTCAGGGGTTGATCAGCCCCAGCATTTT. It specifies CASSSGVDQPQHF.

CDR3 protein: CASSGDRLGDTEAFF. The CDR3 DNA follows: TGTGCCAGCAGCGGGGACAGGCTTGGAGACACTGAAGCTTTCTTT. This chain joins TRBV5-4 and TRBJ1-1; TRBD1 matches 8 bases. Per germline, CDR1 SGHNT and CDR2 YYREEE (reference sequence). V shed 4 bases and J 3 bases; nucleotides not matched to a gene: 8. The CDR3 loop spans 15 amino acids.

The chain uses TRBV21-1 and TRBJ1-2; the listed D gene, TRBD1, was not tested against the DNA. TRBV21-1 is classified as a pseudogene. The CDR3 consists of 15 residues. The CDR3 is CASSEWTGGNYGYTF. In DNA, the CDR3 is TGTGCCAGCAGCGAATGGACAGGGGGCAACTATGGCTACACCTTC.

This clone was counted a few times. This rearrangement joins TRBV4-2 to TRBJ2-7; 14 bases line up with TRBD2. This CDR3 has 18 amino acids. CDR1 and CDR2 (germline): LGHNA, YNFKEQ. The ends lost 0 bases at V and 3 bases at J; junction bases unmatched: 7. The CDR3 sequence: CASSQDPGLAGADYEQYF. CDR3 DNA: TGTGCCAGCAGCCAAGATCCGGGACTAGCGGGGGCCGACTACGAGCAGTACTTC.

This clone was seen more than once but under ten times. This rearrangement joins TRBV5-1 to TRBJ2-3; D perhaps matches TRBD2 (5 bases). V shed 1 base and J shed 4 bases, with 7 bases lying between them. Germline CDR1 is SGHRS and CDR2 is YFSETQ. The CDR3 has 13 amino acids. CDR3 nucleotide sequence: TGCGCCAGCAGCTTGAGCGGCGCAGATACGCAGTATTTT. It codes for CASSLSGADTQYF.

DNA of the CDR3: TGTGCCAGCAGCCGGACTAGCGCCTCCTACGAGCAGTACTTC. Amino acid sequence: CASSRTSASYEQYF. This rearrangement joins TRBV7-2 to TRBJ2-7; 9 bases fit TRBD2. From germline, CDR1 is SGHTA and CDR2 FQGNSA. With V trimmed by 5 bases and J by 0 bases, 2 bases remained unmatched. The CDR3 loop spans 14 amino acids.

The chain joins TRBV27 to TRBJ2-7; D is undetermined. V lost 3 bases, J lost 0 bases, and 6 bases lay in between. Germline V gene data show CDR1 as MNHEY and CDR2 as SMNVEV (reference sequence). This CDR3 comprises 13 residues. In DNA form, the CDR3 reads TGTGCCAGCAGTTTTTCCAGCTCCTACGAGCAGTACTTC. Protein product: CASSFSSSYEQYF.

This chain links TRBV5-1 with TRBJ2-7; 7 bases align to TRBD1. From germline, CDR1 is SGHRS and CDR2 YFSETQ. The junction had 11 bases not matched to a gene; V was cut back by 4 bases and J by 7 bases. The CDR3 loop spans 14 amino acids. Here the CDR3 reads CASSPQTGKDEQYF. In nucleotides, the CDR3 is TGCGCCAGCAGCCCACAGACAGGGAAGGATGAGCAGTACTTC.

The rearrangement joins TRBV25-1 to TRBJ2-3; D may be TRBD1 (6 bases). Germline CDR1 reads MGHDK; CDR2 reads SYGVNS. The CDR3 extends over 15 amino acids. With 6 bases removed from V and 1 base from J, the gap between germline ends came to 14 bases. The CDR3, as DNA: TGTGCCAGCAGCACAGGGTCGGGACGCACAGATACGCAGTATTTT. Encoded protein: CASSTGSGRTDTQYF.

About this clone: In the same sample, other DNA sequences code for this CDR3. V gene TRBV30 combines with J gene TRBJ2-5; unclear D gene. The germline V gene has CDR1 GTSNPN and CDR2 SVGIG (reference sequence). The CDR3 is 13 residues long. The V gene lost 0 bases and the J gene lost 1 base, with 6 bases spanning the gap. In DNA, the CDR3 is TGTGCCTGGAGTGTTGGCAGCCAAGAGACCCAGTACTTC. Translating it yields CAWSVGSQETQYF.

This sequence joins TRBV5-1 and TRBJ2-3; TRBD2 matches at 15 bases. Looked up from germline, CDR1 is SGHRS and CDR2 is YFSETQ. The CDR3 has 19 amino acids. The V segment lost 1 base and the J segment 1 base; nucleotides outside the gene matches: 7. The CDR3 DNA is TGCGCCAGCAGCTTGCGGCCGGGACTAGCGGGGGGACGCACAGATACGCAGTATTTT. Translation: CASSLRPGLAGGRTDTQYF. Full variable domain (missing parts from reference TRBV5-1 and TRBJ2-3): KAGVTQTPRYLIKTRGQQVTLSCSPISGHRSVSWYQQTPGQGLQFLFEYFSETQRNKGNFPGRFSGRQFSNSRSEMNVSTLELGDSALYLCASSLRPGLAGGRTDTQYFGPGTRLTVL.

The chain links TRBV9 to TRBJ2-5; the D gene is possibly TRBD2 (6 bases). The germline CDR1 and CDR2 sequences are SGDLS and YYNGEE. This CDR3 is built from 15 residues. The ends were cut back, 3 bases at V and 5 bases at J, with 17 bases in the middle. CDR3 sequence (DNA): TGTGCCAGCAGCGACCAAGCGGGCTCAGAGGAGACCCAGTACTTC. It is translated as CASSDQAGSEETQYF.

V gene TRBV25-1 combines with J gene TRBJ2-3; D is ambiguous. The CDR3 has 11 residues. Looked up from germline, CDR1 is MGHDK and CDR2 is SYGVNS. V lost 5 bases to trimming and J lost 5 bases, with 5 bases between them. CDR3 nucleotide sequence: TGTGCCAGCAGTCTCCTAGATACGCAGTATTTT. Its protein is CASSLLDTQYF. The full variable domain, in which reference TRBV25-1 and TRBJ2-3 provide the parts outside the CDR3, is EADIYQTPRYLVIGTGKKITLECSQTMGHDKMYWYQQDPGMELHLIHYSYGVNSTEKGDLSSESTVSRIRTEHFPLTLESARPSHTSQYLCASSLLDTQYFGPGTRLTVL.